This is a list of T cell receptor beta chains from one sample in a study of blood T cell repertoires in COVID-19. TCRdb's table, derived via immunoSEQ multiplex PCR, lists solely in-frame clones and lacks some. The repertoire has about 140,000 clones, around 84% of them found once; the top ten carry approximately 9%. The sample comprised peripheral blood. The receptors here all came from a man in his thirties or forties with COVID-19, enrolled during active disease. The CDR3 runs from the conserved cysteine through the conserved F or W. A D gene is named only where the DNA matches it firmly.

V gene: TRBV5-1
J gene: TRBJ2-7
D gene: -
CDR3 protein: CASSPFDRRAGEQYF
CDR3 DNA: TGCGCCAGCAGCCCCTTTGACCGGAGGGCGGGGGAGCAGTACTTC

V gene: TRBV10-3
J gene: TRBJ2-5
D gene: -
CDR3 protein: CAISVGGVETQYF
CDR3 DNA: TGTGCCATCAGTGTAGGAGGGGTAGAGACCCAGTACTTC

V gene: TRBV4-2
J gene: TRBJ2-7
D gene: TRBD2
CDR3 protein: CASSQALAGVTYEQYF
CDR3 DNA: TGTGCCAGCAGCCAAGCCTTAGCGGGAGTCACCTACGAGCAGTACTTC

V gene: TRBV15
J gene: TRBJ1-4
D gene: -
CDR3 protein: CATSREAGSEEKLFF
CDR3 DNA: TGTGCCACCAGCAGAGAGGCAGGGTCGGAGGAAAAACTGTTTTTT

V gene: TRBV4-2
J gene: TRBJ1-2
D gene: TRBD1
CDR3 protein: CASSQDGQDRWRGYTF
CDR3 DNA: TGTGCCAGCAGCCAAGATGGTCAGGACAGGTGGCGTGGCTACACCTTC

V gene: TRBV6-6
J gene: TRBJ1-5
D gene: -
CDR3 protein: CASRPGQTNQPQHF
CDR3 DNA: TGTGCCAGCCGTCCCGGACAGACGAATCAGCCCCAGCATTTT

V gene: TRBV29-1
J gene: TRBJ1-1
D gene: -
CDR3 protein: CSVVRRLDTEAFF
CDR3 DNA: TGCAGCGTTGTGCGGCGGCTGGACACTGAAGCTTTCTTT

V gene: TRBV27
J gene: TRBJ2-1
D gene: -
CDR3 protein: CASSSPGQAYNEQFF
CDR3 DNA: TGTGCCAGCAGTTCCCCAGGGCAGGCTTACAATGAGCAGTTCTTC

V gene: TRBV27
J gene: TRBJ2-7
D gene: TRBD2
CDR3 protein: CASSLTSTYEQYF
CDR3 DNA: TGTGCCAGCAGTTTGACTAGCACCTACGAGCAGTACTTC

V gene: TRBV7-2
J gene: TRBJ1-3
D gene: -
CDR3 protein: CASGRGGTGNTIYF
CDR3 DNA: TGTGCCAGCGGTCGGGGAGGGACCGGAAACACCATATATTTT

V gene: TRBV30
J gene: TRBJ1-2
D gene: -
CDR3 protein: CAWSTNYGYTF
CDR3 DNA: TGTGCCTGGTCAACAAACTATGGCTACACCTTC

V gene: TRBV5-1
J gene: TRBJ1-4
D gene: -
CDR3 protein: CASSSHQGGRTNEKLFF
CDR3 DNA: TGCGCCAGCAGCTCTCATCAGGGTGGTCGAACTAATGAAAAACTGTTTTTT

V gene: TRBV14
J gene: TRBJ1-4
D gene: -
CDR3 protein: CASSQRYGTRNEKLFF
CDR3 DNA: TGTGCCAGCAGCCAAAGATATGGGACACGAAATGAAAAACTGTTTTTT

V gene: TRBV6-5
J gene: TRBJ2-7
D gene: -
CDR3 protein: CASMRDTLYEQYF
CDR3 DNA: TGTGCCAGCATGAGAGACACCCTATACGAGCAGTACTTC

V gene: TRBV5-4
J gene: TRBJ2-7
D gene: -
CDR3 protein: CASSSGGAGVVYEQYF
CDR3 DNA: TGTGCCAGCAGCTCGGGGGGAGCAGGGGTAGTTTACGAGCAGTACTTC

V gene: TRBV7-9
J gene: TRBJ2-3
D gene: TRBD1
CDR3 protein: CASTGTGDTDTQYF
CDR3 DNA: TGTGCCAGCACCGGGACAGGGGACACAGATACGCAGTATTTT

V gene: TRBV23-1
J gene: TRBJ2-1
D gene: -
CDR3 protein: CASSDDYLLNNEQFF
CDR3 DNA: TGCGCCAGCAGTGACGACTACCTCCTGAACAATGAGCAGTTCTTC